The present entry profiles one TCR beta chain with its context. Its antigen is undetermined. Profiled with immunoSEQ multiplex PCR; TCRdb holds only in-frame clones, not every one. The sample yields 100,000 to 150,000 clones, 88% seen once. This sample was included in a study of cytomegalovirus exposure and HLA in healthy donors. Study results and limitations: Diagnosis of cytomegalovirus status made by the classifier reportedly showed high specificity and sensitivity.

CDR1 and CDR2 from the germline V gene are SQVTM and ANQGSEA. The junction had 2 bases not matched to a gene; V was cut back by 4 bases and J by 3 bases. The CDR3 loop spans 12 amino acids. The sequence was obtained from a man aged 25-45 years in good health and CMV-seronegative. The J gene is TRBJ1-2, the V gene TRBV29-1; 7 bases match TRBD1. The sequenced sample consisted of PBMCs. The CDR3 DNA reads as TGCAGCGTTGCGGGGACAGACTATGGCTACACCTTC. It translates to CSVAGTDYGYTF.